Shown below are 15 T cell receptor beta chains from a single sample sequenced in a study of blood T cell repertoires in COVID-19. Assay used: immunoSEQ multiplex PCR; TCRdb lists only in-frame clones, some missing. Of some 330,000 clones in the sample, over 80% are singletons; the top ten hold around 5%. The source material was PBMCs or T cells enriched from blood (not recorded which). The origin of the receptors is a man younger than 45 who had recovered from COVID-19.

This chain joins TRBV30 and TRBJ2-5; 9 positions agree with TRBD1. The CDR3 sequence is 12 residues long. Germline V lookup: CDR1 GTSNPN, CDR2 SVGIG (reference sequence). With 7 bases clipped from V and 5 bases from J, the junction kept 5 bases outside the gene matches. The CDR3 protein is CAFTGGGETQYF. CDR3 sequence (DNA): TGTGCCTTCACAGGGGGCGGGGAGACCCAGTACTTC. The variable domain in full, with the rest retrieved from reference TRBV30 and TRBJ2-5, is SQTIHQWPATLVQPVGSPLSLECTVEGTSNPNLYWYRQAAGRGLQLLFYSVGIGQISSEVPQNLSASRPQDRQFILSSKKLLLSDSGFYLCAFTGGGETQYFGPGTRLLVL.

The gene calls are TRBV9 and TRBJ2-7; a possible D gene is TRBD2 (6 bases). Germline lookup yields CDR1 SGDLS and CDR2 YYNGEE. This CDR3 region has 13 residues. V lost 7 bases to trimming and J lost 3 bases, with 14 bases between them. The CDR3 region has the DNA TGTGCCAGCGGGGGACTCCACCTCTACGAGCAGTACTTC. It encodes CASGGLHLYEQYF.

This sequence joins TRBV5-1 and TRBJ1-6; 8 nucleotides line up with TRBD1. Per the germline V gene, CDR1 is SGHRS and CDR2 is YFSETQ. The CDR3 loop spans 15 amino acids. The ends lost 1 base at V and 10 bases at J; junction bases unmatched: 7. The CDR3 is CASSLTGQGGSPLHF. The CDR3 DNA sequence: TGCGCCAGCAGCTTGACAGGACAGGGCGGCTCACCCCTCCACTTT.

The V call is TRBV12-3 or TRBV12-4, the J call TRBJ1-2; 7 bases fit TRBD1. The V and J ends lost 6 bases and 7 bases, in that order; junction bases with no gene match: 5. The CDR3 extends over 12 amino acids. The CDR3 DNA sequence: TGTGCCAGCAGAAGGGGACAGCTTGGCTACACCTTC. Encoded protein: CASRRGQLGYTF.

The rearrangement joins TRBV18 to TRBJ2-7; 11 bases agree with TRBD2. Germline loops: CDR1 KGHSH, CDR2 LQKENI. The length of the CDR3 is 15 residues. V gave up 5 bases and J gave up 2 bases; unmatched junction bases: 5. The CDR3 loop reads CASSIAGGPTYEQYF. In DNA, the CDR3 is TGTGCCAGCTCAATAGCGGGGGGGCCCACCTACGAGCAGTACTTC.

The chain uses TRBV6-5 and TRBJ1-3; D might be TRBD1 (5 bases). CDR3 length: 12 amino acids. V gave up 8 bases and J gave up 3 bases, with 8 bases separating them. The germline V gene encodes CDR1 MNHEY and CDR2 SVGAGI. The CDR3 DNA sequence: TGTGCCAGCGAAAGGGGTGGAAACACCATATATTTT. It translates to CASERGGNTIYF.

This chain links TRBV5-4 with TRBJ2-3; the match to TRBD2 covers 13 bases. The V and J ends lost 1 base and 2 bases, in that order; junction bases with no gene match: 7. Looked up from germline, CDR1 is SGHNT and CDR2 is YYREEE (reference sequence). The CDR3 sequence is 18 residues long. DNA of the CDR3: TGTGCCAGCAGCTTGCTGACTAGCGGGGGGCCGATCACAGATACGCAGTATTTT. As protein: CASSLLTSGGPITDTQYF.

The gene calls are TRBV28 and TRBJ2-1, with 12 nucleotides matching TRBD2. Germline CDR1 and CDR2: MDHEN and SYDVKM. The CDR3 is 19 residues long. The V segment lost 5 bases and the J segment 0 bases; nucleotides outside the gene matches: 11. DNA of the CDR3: TGTGCCAGCAGTCAGACCGGACTAGCGGGGCAAAGCTCCTACAATGAGCAGTTCTTC. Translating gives CASSQTGLAGQSSYNEQFF.

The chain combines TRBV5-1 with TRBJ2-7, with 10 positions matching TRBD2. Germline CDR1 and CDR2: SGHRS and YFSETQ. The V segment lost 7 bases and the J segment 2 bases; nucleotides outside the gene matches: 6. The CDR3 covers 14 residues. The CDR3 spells CASGVAGGTYEQYF. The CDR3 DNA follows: TGCGCCAGCGGGGTAGCGGGGGGAACCTACGAGCAGTACTTC.

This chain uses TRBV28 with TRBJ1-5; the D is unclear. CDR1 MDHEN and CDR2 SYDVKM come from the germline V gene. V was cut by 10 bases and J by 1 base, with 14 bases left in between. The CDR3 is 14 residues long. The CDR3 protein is CAILGGPSNQPQHF. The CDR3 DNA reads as TGTGCCATCCTCGGAGGACCGAGCAATCAGCCCCAGCATTTT. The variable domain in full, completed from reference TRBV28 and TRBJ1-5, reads DVKVTQSSRYLVKRTGEKVFLECVQDMDHENMFWYRQDPGLGLRLIYFSYDVKMKEKGDIPEGYSVSREKKERFSLILESASTNQTSMYLCAILGGPSNQPQHFGDGTRLSIL.

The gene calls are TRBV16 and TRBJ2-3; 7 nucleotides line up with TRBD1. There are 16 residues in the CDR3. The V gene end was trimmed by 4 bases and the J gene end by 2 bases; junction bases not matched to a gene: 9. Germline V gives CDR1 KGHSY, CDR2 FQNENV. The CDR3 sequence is CASSRFRQGLTDTQYF. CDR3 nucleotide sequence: TGTGCCAGCAGCCGTTTTCGACAGGGCCTCACAGATACGCAGTATTTT.

The CDR3 region has the DNA TGTGCCAGCAGAGGAGCGGGGGCCACAGATACGCAGTATTTT. Translating it yields CASRGAGATDTQYF. The genes are TRBV28 and TRBJ2-3; 8 positions agree with TRBD2. The CDR3 has 14 residues. Germline loops: CDR1 MDHEN, CDR2 SYDVKM. V was clipped by 6 bases and J by 2 bases; unmatched bases: 4.

The CDR3 region is CASSEIGGQGDSPLHF. CDR3 coding DNA: TGTGCCAGCAGTGAAATCGGGGGACAGGGGGATTCACCCCTCCACTTT. The chain is built from TRBV6-1 and TRBJ1-6; 11 bases are a match to TRBD1. There are 16 residues in the CDR3. Germline trimming cut 2 bases from V and 8 bases from J; bases unmatched to any gene: 5. From germline, CDR1 is MNHNS and CDR2 SASEGT.

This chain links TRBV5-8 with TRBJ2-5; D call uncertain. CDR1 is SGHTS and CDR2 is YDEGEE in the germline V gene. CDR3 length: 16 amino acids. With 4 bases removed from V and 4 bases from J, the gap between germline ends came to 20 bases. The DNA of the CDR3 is TGTGCCAGCAGCCCTGGGTTCGGTAATCTAGGAGAGACCCAGTACTTC. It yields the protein CASSPGFGNLGETQYF.

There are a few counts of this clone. The CDR3 loop is CASSEKGAGANVLTF. The CDR3 bases are TGTGCCAGCAGTGAAAAGGGGGCTGGGGCCAACGTCCTGACTTTC. The chain employs TRBV2 and TRBJ2-6; tentatively, D is TRBD1 (6 bases). The germline gives CDR1 SNHLY, CDR2 FYNNEI. CDR3 size: 15 residues. The V end was cut by 2 bases, the J end by 2 bases, with 7 bases between.